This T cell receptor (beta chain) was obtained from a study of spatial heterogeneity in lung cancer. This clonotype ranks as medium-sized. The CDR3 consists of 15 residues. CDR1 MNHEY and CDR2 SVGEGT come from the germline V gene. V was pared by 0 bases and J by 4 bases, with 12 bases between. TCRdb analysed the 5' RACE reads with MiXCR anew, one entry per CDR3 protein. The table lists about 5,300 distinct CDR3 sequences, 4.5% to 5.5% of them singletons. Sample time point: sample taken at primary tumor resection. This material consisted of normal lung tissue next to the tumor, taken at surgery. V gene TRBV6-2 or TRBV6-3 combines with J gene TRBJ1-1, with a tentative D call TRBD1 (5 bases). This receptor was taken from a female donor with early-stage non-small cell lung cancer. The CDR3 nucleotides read TGTGCCAGCAGTTACTCTGTCGGGGCGGTCACTGAAGCTTTCTTT. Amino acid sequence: CASSYSVGAVTEAFF.